This T cell receptor (beta chain) appears in the sequencing data of a study of somatic mutations in cytotoxic T cells in rheumatoid arthritis. Study summary: After diagnosis, patient blood (30 ml EDTA) was drawn right away, before any treatment was given. Points from the study as a whole: In rheumatoid arthritis patients, the slight underrepresentation of TRBV07 was not adjusted for multiple comparisons.

This CDR3 region has 12 residues. The germline gives CDR1 SGHDT, CDR2 YYEEEE. Trimming removed 0 bases from V and 4 bases from J, with 3 bases in between. This clone was observed a few times. What it binds is unknown. Libraries were prepared by immunoSEQ multiplex PCR; TCRdb keeps only in-frame clonotypes and omits some of them. This sample yields 13,000 to 15,000 clones, of which 55% to 85% are seen a single time; 10% belongs to the top ten. The source of this sequence is an adult with rheumatoid arthritis. Sequencing used CD8+ T cells sorted from blood. The chain employs TRBV5-6 and TRBJ2-3, with D hard to call. CDR3 protein: CASSLAADTQYF. CDR3 sequence (DNA): TGTGCCAGCAGCTTGGCGGCAGATACGCAGTATTTT.